This entry describes one T cell receptor beta chain. Method: immunoSEQ multiplex PCR; TCRdb's copy keeps in-frame clones and lacks some. There are about 64,000 clones in the sample; about 92% occur only once, and approximately 2% lies in the top ten. This sample is drawn from a study of T cell changes during pregnancy in multiple sclerosis. This material consisted of peripheral blood, taken in the second trimester of pregnancy. The clonotype originates from a female donor in good health, enrolled as a control in a pregnancy study.

CDR3 protein: CATSRRRGEKLFF. CDR3 coding DNA: TGTGCCACCAGTAGACGCCGCGGTGAAAAACTGTTTTTT. V and J are TRBV15 and TRBJ1-4; D gene unclear. Deletions cut 6 bases from V and 7 bases from J, with 12 bases between. This CDR3 contains 13 residues. In germline, CDR1 is LNHNV, CDR2 YYDKDF (reference sequence). Full variable domain (rest looked up from reference TRBV15 and TRBJ1-4): DAMVIQNPRYQVTQFGKPVTLSCSQTLNHNVMYWYQQKSSQAPKLLFHYYDKDFNNEADTPDNFQSRRPNTSFCFLDIRSPGLGDTAMYLCATSRRRGEKLFFGSGTQLSVL.